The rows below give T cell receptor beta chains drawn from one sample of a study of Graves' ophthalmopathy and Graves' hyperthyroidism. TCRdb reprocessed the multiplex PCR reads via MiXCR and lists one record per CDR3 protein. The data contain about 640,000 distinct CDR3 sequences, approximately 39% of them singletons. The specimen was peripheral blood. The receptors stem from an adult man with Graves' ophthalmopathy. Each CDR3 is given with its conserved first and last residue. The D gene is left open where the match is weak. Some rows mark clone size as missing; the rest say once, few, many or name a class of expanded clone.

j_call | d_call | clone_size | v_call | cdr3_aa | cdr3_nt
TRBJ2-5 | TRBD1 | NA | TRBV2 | CASSQGVGQYF | TGTGCCAGCAGTCAGGGGGTGGGACAGTACTTC
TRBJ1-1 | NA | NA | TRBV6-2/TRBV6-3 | CASSYRKENTEAFF | TGTGCCAGCAGTTACAGAAAAGAGAACACTGAAGCTTTCTTT
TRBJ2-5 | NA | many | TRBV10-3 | CAISDRETQYF | TGTGCCATCAGTGACCGGGAGACCCAGTACTTC
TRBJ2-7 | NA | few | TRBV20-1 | CSARGRLTYEQYF | TGCAGTGCTAGGGGGAGGTTAACCTACGAGCAGTACTTC
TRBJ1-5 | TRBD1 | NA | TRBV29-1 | CSVEWRDRGFSPQHF | TGCAGCGTTGAATGGAGGGACAGGGGATTTTCGCCCCAGCATTTT
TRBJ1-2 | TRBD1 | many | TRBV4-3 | CASSQEGQGYGYTF | TGCGCCAGCAGCCAAGAAGGACAGGGCTATGGCTACACCTTC
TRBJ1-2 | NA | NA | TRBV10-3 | CAISDGRYYGYTF | TGTGCCATCAGTGACGGCAGGTACTATGGCTACACCTTC
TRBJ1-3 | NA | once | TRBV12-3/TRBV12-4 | CASSSLGGLQTAGNTIYF | TGTGCCAGCAGCAGTTTGGGGGGACTACAGACGGCTGGAAACACCATATATTTT
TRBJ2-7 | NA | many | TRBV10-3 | CAISELQTGNYEQYF | TGTGCCATCAGTGAGTTACAGACAGGCAACTACGAGCAGTACTTC
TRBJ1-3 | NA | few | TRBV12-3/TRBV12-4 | CASSRRATDSGNTIYF | TGTGCCAGCAGTCGCCGTGCCACGGACTCTGGAAACACCATATATTTT
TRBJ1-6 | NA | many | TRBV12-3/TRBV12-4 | CASRTDRNNSPLHF | TGTGCCAGCAGGACCGACAGAAATAATTCACCCCTCCACTTT
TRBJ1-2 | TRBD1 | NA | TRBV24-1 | CATRDRGVRGYTF | TGTGCCACCCGGGACAGGGGTGTACGTGGCTACACCTTC
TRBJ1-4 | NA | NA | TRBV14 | CASSKGRASNEKLFF | TGTGCCAGCAGCAAAGGTCGGGCGTCTAATGAAAAACTGTTTTTT
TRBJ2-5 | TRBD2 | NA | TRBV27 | CASSSPLAGGPGETQYF | TGTGCCAGCAGTTCTCCCTTAGCGGGAGGGCCCGGGGAGACCCAGTACTTC
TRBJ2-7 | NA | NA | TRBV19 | CASSIIGGYEQYF | TGTGCCAGTAGTATTATTGGGGGGTACGAGCAGTACTTC
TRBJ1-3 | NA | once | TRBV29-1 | CSVAATGDTIYF | TGCAGCGTTGCCGCGACAGGAGACACCATATATTTT
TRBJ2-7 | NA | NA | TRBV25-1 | CASRQLTGEGYEQYF | TGTGCCAGCCGACAGCTTACAGGGGAGGGCTACGAGCAGTACTTC
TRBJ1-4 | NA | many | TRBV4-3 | CASSRDQTNEKLFF | TGCGCCAGCAGCCGCGACCAGACCAATGAAAAACTGTTTTTT
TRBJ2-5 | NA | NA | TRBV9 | CASRKGRLEEAQYF | TGTGCCAGCAGAAAAGGAAGACTCGAAGAGGCCCAGTACTTC
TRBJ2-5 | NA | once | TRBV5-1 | CASKGEGQETQYF | TGCGCCAGCAAGGGTGAGGGACAAGAGACCCAGTACTTC
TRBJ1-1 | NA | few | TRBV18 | CASVDTENTEAFF | TGTGCCAGCGTAGACACTGAGAACACTGAAGCTTTCTTT
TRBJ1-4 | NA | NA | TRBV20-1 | CSARRPESEKLFF | TGCAGTGCTAGACGCCCGGAATCTGAAAAACTGTTTTTT
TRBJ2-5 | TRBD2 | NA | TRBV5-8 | CASSPVAGGPETQYF | TGTGCCAGCAGCCCGGTAGCGGGGGGGCCAGAGACCCAGTACTTC
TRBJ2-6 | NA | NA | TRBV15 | CATSSYSDSGANVLTF | TGTGCCACCAGCAGTTACTCGGACTCTGGGGCCAACGTCCTGACTTTC
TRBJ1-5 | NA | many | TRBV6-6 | CASSTWGRDQPQHF | TGTGCCAGCAGTACATGGGGGAGAGATCAGCCCCAGCATTTT
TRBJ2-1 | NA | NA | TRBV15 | CATADTHEQFF | TGTGCCACCGCGGACACCCATGAGCAGTTCTTC
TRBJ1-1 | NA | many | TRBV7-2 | CASSSGENTEAFF | TGTGCCAGCAGCTCAGGGGAGAACACTGAAGCTTTCTTT
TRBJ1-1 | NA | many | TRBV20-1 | CSAREGTYEAFF | TGCAGTGCTAGAGAGGGAACGTATGAAGCTTTCTTT
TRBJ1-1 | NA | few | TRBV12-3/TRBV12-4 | CASGQGVATEAFF | TGTGCTAGTGGCCAGGGAGTGGCCACTGAAGCTTTCTTT
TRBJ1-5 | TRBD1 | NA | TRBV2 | CASSLPDRGWDQPQHF | TGTGCCAGCAGTTTACCGGACAGGGGATGGGATCAGCCCCAGCATTTT
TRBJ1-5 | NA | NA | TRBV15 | CATSRGVDQPQHF | TGTGCCACCAGCAGAGGGGTAGATCAGCCCCAGCATTTT
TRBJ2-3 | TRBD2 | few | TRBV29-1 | CSTRGLAGGADTQYF | TGCAGCACGCGGGGACTAGCGGGGGGTGCAGATACGCAGTATTTT
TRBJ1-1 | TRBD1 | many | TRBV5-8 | CASSPTTGSTEAFF | TGTGCCAGCAGCCCGACGACAGGGAGCACTGAAGCTTTCTTT
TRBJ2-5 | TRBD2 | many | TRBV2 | CASSGTSGETQYF | TGTGCCAGCAGTGGGACTAGCGGGGAGACCCAGTACTTC
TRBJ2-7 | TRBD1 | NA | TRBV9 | CASPPAQDREQYF | TGTGCCAGCCCACCCGCTCAGGACAGGGAGCAGTACTTC
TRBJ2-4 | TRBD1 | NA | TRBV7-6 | CASSSGQGEDIQYF | TGTGCCAGCAGCTCCGGACAGGGGGAGGACATTCAGTACTTC
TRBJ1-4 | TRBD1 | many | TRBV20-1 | CSARGGQGGEKLFF | TGCAGTGCTAGAGGGGGACAGGGAGGGGAAAAACTGTTTTTT
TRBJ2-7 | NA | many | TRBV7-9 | CASSLLAAYEQYF | TGTGCCAGCAGCTTGTTAGCGGCCTACGAGCAGTACTTC
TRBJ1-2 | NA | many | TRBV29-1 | CSVIGQKNPYGYTF | TGCAGCGTCATAGGACAGAAAAATCCTTATGGCTACACCTTC
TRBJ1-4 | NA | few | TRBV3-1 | CASSHFPQNEKLFF | TGTGCCAGCAGCCACTTTCCCCAAAATGAAAAACTGTTTTTT
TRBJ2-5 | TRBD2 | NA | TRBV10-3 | CAISALGGGGETQYF | TGTGCCATCAGTGCCCTCGGGGGGGGAGGGGAGACCCAGTACTTC
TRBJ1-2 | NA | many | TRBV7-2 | CASSLGSQSNYGYTF | TGTGCCAGCAGCTTAGGTAGTCAGAGTAACTATGGCTACACCTTC
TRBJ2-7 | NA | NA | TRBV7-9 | CAWTALDSRYEQYF | TGTGCCTGGACCGCACTGGACAGCCGCTACGAGCAGTACTTC
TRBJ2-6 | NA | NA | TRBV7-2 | CASSRRGGSDRANVLTF | TGTGCCAGCAGCCGCCGAGGAGGATCAGACAGGGCCAACGTCCTGACTTTC
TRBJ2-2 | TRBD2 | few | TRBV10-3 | CASSGDYYTGELFF | TGTGCCAGCAGTGGGGACTACTATACCGGGGAGCTGTTTTTT
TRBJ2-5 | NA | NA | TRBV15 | CATSRGQVVPGRGETQYF | TGTGCCACCAGCAGGGGACAAGTGGTACCTGGCCGAGGGGAGACCCAGTACTTC
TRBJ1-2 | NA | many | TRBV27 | CASKRDTAYGYTF | TGTGCCAGCAAAAGGGACACCGCCTATGGCTACACCTTC
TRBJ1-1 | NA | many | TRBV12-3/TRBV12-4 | CASSRPQGRTEAFF | TGTGCCAGCAGCCGCCCACAGGGTCGTACTGAAGCTTTCTTT
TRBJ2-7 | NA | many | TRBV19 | CASSIGRSSYEQYF | TGTGCCAGTAGTATAGGACGGAGCTCCTACGAGCAGTACTTC
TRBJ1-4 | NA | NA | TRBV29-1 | CSVEDRPNEKLFF | TGCAGCGTTGAAGACCGGCCTAATGAAAAGCTGTTTTTT
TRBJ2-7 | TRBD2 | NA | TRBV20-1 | CSATKGLAGGRGFSEQYF | TGCAGTGCTACTAAGGGACTAGCGGGAGGCCGAGGATTTTCCGAGCAGTACTTC
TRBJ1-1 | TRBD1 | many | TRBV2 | CASIGQVNTEAFF | TGTGCCAGCATCGGACAGGTGAACACTGAAGCTTTCTTT
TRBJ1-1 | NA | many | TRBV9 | CASGSGGTEAFF | TGTGCCAGCGGTTCCGGGGGCACTGAAGCTTTCTTT
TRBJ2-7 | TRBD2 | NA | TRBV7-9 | CASSSAGGLEQYF | TGTGCCAGCAGTTCTGCGGGGGGGCTCGAGCAGTACTTC